The next 3 T cell receptor beta chains were all read from a single sample in a study of sequential checkpoint blockade in melanoma. Assay used: immunoSEQ multiplex PCR; TCRdb lists only in-frame clones, some missing. Of about 2,200 clones listed, about three fifths are singletons. Treatment indicated: randomized to nivolumab then ipilimumab (arm A) or the reverse (arm B). The sequenced sample was CD8+ T cells sorted from blood (inferred from file names), obtained from a patient given nivolumab and ipilimumab in sequence. These receptor sequences come from a human patient with melanoma. Some clones in this sample may be carry-over from other donors' samples.

This clone was picked up a small number of times. The V gene is TRBV6-4, the J gene TRBJ2-1; 9 bases fit TRBD2. CDR3 length equals 17 residues. Trimming cost V 0 bases and J 6 bases; bases outside gene matches: 9. The V gene's germline CDR1 is MRHNA and CDR2 SNTAGT. CDR3 coding DNA: TGTGCCAGCAGTGACTCCTTTACTAGCGGGCTTTTCAATGAGCAGTTCTTC. Protein product: CASSDSFTSGLFNEQFF.

This clone was seen only once. This chain links TRBV7-9 with TRBJ1-5, with D uncertain. Germline CDR1 reads SEHNR; CDR2 reads FQNEAQ (reference sequence). The V end lost 4 bases, the J end lost 5 bases, and 24 bases lay between the germline ends. The CDR3 contains 18 residues. The CDR3 here is CASSSTGNNPLADQPQHF. The CDR3 DNA reads TGTGCCAGCAGCTCCACGGGAAATAATCCTCTAGCGGATCAGCCCCAGCATTTT.

There are a few counts of this clone. J is TRBJ2-1 and V is TRBV5-8; D call uncertain. This CDR3 is built from 14 residues. Trimming removed 0 bases from V and 9 bases from J, with 13 bases in between. CDR1 and CDR2 from the germline V gene are SGHTS and YDEGEE. The CDR3: CASSLGPSPIEQFF. The CDR3 DNA follows: TGTGCCAGCAGCTTGGGGCCCTCCCCAATTGAGCAGTTCTTC.